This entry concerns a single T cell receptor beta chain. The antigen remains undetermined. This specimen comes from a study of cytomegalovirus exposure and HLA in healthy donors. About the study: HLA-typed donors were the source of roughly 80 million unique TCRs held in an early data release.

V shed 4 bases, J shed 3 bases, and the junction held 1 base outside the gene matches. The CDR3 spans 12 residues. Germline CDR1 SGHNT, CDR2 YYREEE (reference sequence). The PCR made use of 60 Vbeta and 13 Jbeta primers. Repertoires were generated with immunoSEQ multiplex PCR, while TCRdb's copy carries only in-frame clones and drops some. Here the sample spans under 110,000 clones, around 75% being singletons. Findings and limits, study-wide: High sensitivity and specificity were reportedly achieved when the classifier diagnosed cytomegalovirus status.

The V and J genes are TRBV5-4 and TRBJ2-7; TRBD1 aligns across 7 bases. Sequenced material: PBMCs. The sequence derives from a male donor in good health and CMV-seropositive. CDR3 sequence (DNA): TGTGCCAGCAGCGGGGACAGCTACGAGCAGTACTTC. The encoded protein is CASSGDSYEQYF.